Reported below is one TCR beta chain. Antigen specificity is unknown. This sample was taken from a study of T cell responses to AZD1222 COVID-19 vaccine. Study-wide points: It should be noted that donors were predominantly white British and more often female, and clonal diversity was possibly underestimated. Baseline seropositivity occurred in only six AZD1222 recipients.

Method: immunoSEQ multiplex PCR; TCRdb's copy keeps in-frame clones and lacks some. The table has about 73,000 clones, 88% seen once. Germline CDR1 reads LGHDT; CDR2 reads YNNKEL (reference sequence). Losses at the gene ends were 1 base for V and 7 bases for J; bases not matched to a gene: 15. CDR3 size: 18 residues. This chain connects TRBV3-1 (or the pseudogene TRBV3-2) to TRBJ2-3, with 9 positions matching TRBD2. Sequenced material: peripheral blood, taken on day 0 of AZD1222 vaccination. This clonotype originated in an adult in good health. CDR3 nucleotide sequence: TGTGCCAGCAGCCAAGTTGCCCTTAGCGGGAGATTTTCCCATACGCAGTATTTT. Its protein is CASSQVALSGRFSHTQYF.